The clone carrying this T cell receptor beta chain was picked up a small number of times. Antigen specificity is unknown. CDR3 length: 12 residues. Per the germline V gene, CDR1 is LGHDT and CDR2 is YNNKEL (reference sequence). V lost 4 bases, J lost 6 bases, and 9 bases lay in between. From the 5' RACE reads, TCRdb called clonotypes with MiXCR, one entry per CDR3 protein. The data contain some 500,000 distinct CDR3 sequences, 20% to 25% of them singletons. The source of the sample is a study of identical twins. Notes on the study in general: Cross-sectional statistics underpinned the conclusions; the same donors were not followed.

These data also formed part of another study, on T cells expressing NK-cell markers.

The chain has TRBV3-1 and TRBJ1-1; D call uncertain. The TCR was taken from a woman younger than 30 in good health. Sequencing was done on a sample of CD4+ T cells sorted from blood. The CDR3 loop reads CASSPMGSEAFF. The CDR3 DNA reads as TGTGCCAGCAGCCCAATGGGGTCTGAAGCTTTCTTT.